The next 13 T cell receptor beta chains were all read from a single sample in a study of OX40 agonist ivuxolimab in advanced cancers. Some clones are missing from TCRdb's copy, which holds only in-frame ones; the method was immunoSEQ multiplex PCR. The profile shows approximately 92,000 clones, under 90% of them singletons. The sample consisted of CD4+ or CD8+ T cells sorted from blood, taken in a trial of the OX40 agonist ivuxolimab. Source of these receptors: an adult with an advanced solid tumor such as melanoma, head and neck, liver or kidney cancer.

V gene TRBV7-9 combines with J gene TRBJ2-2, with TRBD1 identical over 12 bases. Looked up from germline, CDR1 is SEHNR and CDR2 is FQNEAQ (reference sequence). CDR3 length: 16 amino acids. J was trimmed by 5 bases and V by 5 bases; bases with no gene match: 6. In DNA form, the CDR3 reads TGTGCCAGCAGCGCACCGGGACAGGGGGCTACCGGGGAGCTGTTTTTT. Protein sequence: CASSAPGQGATGELFF.

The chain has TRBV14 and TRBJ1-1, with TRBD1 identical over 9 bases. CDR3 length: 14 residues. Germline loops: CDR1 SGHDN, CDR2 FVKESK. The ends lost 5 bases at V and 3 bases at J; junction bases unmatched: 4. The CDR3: CASSGRDRDTEAFF. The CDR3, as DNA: TGTGCCAGCAGCGGACGGGACAGGGACACTGAAGCTTTCTTT.

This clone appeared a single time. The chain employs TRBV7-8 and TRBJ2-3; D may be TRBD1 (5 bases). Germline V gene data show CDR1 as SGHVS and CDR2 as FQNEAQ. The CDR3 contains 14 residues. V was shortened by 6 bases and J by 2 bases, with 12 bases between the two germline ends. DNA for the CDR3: TGTGCCAGCAGTCTGACAGTCCACACAGATACGCAGTATTTT. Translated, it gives CASSLTVHTDTQYF.

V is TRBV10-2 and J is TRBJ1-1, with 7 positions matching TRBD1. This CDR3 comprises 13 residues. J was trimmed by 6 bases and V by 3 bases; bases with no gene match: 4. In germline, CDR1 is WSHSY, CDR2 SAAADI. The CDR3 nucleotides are TGCGCCAGCAGTGACACAGGGGCGGCTGAAGCTTTCTTT. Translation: CASSDTGAAEAFF.

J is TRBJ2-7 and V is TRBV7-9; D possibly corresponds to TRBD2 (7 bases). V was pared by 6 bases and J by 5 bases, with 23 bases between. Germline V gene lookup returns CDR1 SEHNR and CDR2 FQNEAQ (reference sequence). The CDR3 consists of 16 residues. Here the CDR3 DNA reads TGTGCCAGCAGTTATATTAGTGGGAGGGGGGTCGACGAGCAGTACTTC. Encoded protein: CASSYISGRGVDEQYF.

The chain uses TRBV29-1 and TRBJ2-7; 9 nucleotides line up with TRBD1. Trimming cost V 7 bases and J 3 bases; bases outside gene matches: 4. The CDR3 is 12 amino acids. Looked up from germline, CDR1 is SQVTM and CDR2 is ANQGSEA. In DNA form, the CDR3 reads TGCAGCGCCGGGACAGGGATCTACGAGCAGTACTTC. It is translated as CSAGTGIYEQYF.

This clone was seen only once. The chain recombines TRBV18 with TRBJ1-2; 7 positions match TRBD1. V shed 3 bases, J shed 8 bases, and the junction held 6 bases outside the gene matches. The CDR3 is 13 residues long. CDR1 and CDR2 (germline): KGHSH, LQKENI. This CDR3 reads CASSPDRSGGYTF. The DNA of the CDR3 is TGTGCCAGCTCACCGGACAGGTCGGGGGGCTACACCTTC.

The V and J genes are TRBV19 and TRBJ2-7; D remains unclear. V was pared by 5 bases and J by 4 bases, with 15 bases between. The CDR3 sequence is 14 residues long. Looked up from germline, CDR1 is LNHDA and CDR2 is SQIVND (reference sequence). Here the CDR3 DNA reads TGTGCCAGTAGTGACGCGTTCCGACTTTACGAGCAGTACTTC. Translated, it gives CASSDAFRLYEQYF.

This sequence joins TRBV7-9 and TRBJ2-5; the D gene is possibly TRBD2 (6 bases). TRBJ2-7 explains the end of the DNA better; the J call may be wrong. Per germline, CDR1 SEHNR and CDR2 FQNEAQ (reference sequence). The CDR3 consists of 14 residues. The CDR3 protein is CASSLDGGTYEQYF. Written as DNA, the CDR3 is TGTGCCAGCAGCTTAGATGGGGGGACCTACGAGCAGTACTTC.

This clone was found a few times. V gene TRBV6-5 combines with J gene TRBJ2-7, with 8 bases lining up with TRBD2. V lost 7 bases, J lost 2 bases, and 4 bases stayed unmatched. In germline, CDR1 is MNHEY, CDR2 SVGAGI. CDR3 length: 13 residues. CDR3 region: CASTRGGTYEQYF. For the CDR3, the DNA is TGTGCCAGCACTCGGGGGGGAACCTACGAGCAGTACTTC.

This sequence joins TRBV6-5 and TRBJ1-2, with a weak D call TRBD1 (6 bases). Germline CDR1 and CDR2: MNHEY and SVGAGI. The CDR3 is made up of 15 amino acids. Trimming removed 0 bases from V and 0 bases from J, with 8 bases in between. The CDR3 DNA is TGTGCCAGCAGTTACTCTAACAGGGCTAACTATGGCTACACCTTC. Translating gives CASSYSNRANYGYTF.

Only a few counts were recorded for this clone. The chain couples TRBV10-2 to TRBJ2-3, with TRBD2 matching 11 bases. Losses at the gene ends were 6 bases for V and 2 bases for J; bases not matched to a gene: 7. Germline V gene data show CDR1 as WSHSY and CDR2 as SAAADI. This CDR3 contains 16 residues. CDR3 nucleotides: TGCGCCAGCAGCGAGACTAGCGGGACTGTCACAGATACGCAGTATTTT. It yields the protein CASSETSGTVTDTQYF.

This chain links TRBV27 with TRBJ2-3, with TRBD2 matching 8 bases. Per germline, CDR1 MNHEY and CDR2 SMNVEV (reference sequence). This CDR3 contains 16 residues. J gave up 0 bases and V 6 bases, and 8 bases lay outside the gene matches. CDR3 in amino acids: CASRRSSGASTDTQYF. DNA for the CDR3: TGTGCCAGCAGGCGCAGTAGCGGGGCTAGCACAGATACGCAGTATTTT.